Following are 8 T cell receptor beta chains from one sample sequenced in a study of somatic mutations in cytotoxic T cells in rheumatoid arthritis. Here immunoSEQ multiplex PCR was the method, and the copy in TCRdb shows in-frame clones only, minus some. The data show over 15,000 clones, approximately 80% seen once. Sequencing was done on a sample of CD8+ T cells sorted from blood. These receptors originate from an adult with rheumatoid arthritis.

The rearrangement joins TRBV10-3 to TRBJ2-3; 7 bases fit TRBD2. Germline CDR1 ENHRY, CDR2 SYGVKD. V lost 3 bases to trimming and J lost 0 bases; unmatched junction nucleotides: 6. This CDR3 is built from 16 residues. The CDR3 coding sequence is TGTGCCATCAGTGAAGCGATAGCGGGTAGCACAGATACGCAGTATTTT. Protein: CAISEAIAGSTDTQYF.

Only a few counts were recorded for this clone. V gene TRBV6-4 combines with J gene TRBJ2-3; D is possibly TRBD1 (6 bases). Trimming removed 3 bases at V and 4 bases at J, with 14 bases between. From germline, CDR1 is MRHNA and CDR2 SNTAGT. The CDR3 runs 15 residues. This CDR3 is CASSEVLQGPDTQYF. DNA of the CDR3: TGTGCCAGCAGTGAGGTATTGCAGGGGCCAGATACGCAGTATTTT.

The rearrangement uses TRBV19 and TRBJ2-2, with D uncertain. Germline lookup yields CDR1 LNHDA and CDR2 SQIVND (reference sequence). Deletions cut 7 bases from V and 0 bases from J, with 9 bases between. There are 14 residues in the CDR3. The CDR3 protein is CASIAPANTGELFF. The CDR3 nucleotides read TGTGCCAGTATCGCTCCCGCGAACACCGGGGAGCTGTTTTTT.

The chain employs TRBV11-2 and TRBJ1-4; D is ambiguous. This CDR3 comprises 12 residues. V was shortened by 1 base and J by 10 bases, with 7 bases between the two germline ends. CDR1 and CDR2 from the germline V gene are SGHAT and FQNNGV. The CDR3 sequence: CASSLGGGKLFF. The CDR3, as DNA: TGTGCCAGCAGCTTAGGAGGTGGAAAACTGTTTTTT. Filled out from reference TRBV11-2 and TRBJ1-4, the complete variable domain reads EAGVAQSPRYKIIEKRQSVAFWCNPISGHATLYWYQQILGQGPKLLIQFQNNGVVDDSQLPKDRFSAERLKGVDSTLKIQPAKLEDSAVYLCASSLGGGKLFFGSGTQLSVL.

This sequence joins TRBV4-2 and TRBJ2-2; the match to TRBD1 covers 7 bases. The CDR3 runs 15 residues. V gave up 0 bases and J gave up 4 bases; unmatched junction bases: 2. Germline-derived CDR1 and CDR2 are LGHNA and YNFKEQ. The CDR3 spells CASSQETGITGELFF. CDR3 nucleotide sequence: TGTGCCAGCAGCCAAGAGACAGGGATCACCGGGGAGCTGTTTTTT.

The chain combines TRBV2 with TRBJ1-3, with a weak D call TRBD1 (6 bases). The CDR3 totals 17 residues. Trimming cost V 5 bases and J 2 bases, with 19 bases left between them. Germline-derived CDR1 and CDR2 are SNHLY and FYNNEI. CDR3 amino acids: CASSSSETGNTGNTIYF. The CDR3 bases are TGTGCCAGCAGTTCGTCGGAGACAGGCAATACTGGAAACACCATATATTTT.

The chain links TRBV19 to TRBJ2-3; 8 positions agree with TRBD2. The trim removed 6 bases at V and 3 bases at J, leaving 11 bases unmatched. CDR1 and CDR2 (germline): LNHDA, SQIVND (reference sequence). The CDR3 has 16 residues. This chain's CDR3 is CASSPISLAATDTQYF. CDR3 sequence (DNA): TGTGCCAGTAGCCCGATCTCACTAGCGGCAACAGATACGCAGTATTTT.

The V and J genes are TRBV7-9 and TRBJ1-5, with TRBD1 matching over 12 bases. This CDR3 has 18 residues. Germline V gene sequence: CDR1 SEHNR, CDR2 FQNEAQ (reference sequence). V lost 4 bases and J lost 2; bases outside the gene matches: 9. CDR3 in amino acids: CASSSVGQGAPGNQPQHF. The CDR3 region has the DNA TGTGCCAGCAGCTCAGTGGGACAGGGGGCCCCCGGCAATCAGCCCCAGCATTTT.